What follows are 8 T cell receptor beta chains derived from one specimen sequenced in a study of shared clonotypes between healthy human individuals. Naive CD8 cells comprised CD45RO-negative, CCR7-positively selected cells, excluding terminally differentiated effector memory CD45RA+ cells. The table came from immunoSEQ multiplex PCR; TCRdb's copy has only in-frame clones and leaves some out. The table lists fewer than 850,000 clones, just over 95% of them singletons. Sequencing was performed on naive CD8+ T cells sorted from blood. The receptors were sampled from a man aged 25 to 45 in good health.

This chain connects TRBV7-6 to TRBJ2-6, with unresolved D. CDR1 and CDR2 from the germline V gene are SGHVS and FNYEAQ. V was clipped by 11 bases and J by 0 bases, with 8 bases between them. This CDR3 spans 13 amino acids. The CDR3 is CAASNSGANVLTF. The CDR3 region has the DNA TGTGCCGCATCGAACTCTGGGGCCAACGTCCTGACTTTC.

The J gene is TRBJ2-7, the V gene TRBV7-9, with D possibly being TRBD2 (6 bases). V was pared by 3 bases and J by 2 bases, with 14 bases between. Germline V gene lookup returns CDR1 SEHNR and CDR2 FQNEAQ (reference sequence). The CDR3 is made up of 15 amino acids. The CDR3 DNA sequence: TGTGCCAGCAGCTTTTCCGGGACTCTCACCTACGAGCAGTACTTC. Its protein is CASSFSGTLTYEQYF.

The table lists this clone with a count of one. The V call is TRBV5-6, the J call TRBJ2-7, with a weak D call TRBD1 (5 bases). The germline V gene has CDR1 SGHDT and CDR2 YYEEEE. Between the trimmed V and J ends, which lost 4 bases and 6 bases, there was a span of 14 bases. This CDR3 has 13 residues. In nucleotides, the CDR3 is TGTGCCAGCAGCGTGAGACAGATCAGCGAGCAGTACTTC. Its protein product is CASSVRQISEQYF. The full variable domain, in which reference TRBV5-6 and TRBJ2-7 provide the parts outside the CDR3, is DAGVTQSPTHLIKTRGQQVTLRCSPKSGHDTVSWYQQALGQGPQFIFQYYEEEERQRGNFPDRFSGHQFPNYSSELNVNALLLGDSALYLCASSVRQISEQYFGPGTRLTVT.

The chain is built from TRBV5-6 and TRBJ1-5; 7 bases are a match to TRBD1. The CDR3 is 14 amino acids. Germline lookup yields CDR1 SGHDT and CDR2 YYEEEE. After removal of 4 bases from V and 7 bases from J, the junction contained 8 bases not matched to a gene. The CDR3 loop is CASSPYRGRQPQHF. CDR3 sequence (DNA): TGTGCCAGCAGCCCGTACAGGGGACGCCAGCCCCAGCATTTT.

The J gene is TRBJ1-1, the V gene TRBV5-4, with 9 bases that match TRBD1. Germline trimming cut 1 base from V and 6 bases from J; bases unmatched to any gene: 7. This CDR3 region has 15 residues. Germline V gives CDR1 SGHNT, CDR2 YYREEE (reference sequence). For the CDR3, the DNA is TGTGCCAGCAGCTTGACCGGACAGGGGATGGCTGAAGCTTTCTTT. As protein: CASSLTGQGMAEAFF. The full variable domain, its missing parts supplied by reference TRBV5-4 and TRBJ1-1, is ETGVTQSPTHLIKTRGQQVTLRCSSQSGHNTVSWYQQALGQGPQFIFQYYREEENGRGNFPPRFSGLQFPNYSSELNVNALELDDSALYLCASSLTGQGMAEAFFGQGTRLTVV.

The V and J genes are TRBV27 and TRBJ1-4; 7 bases line up with TRBD1. From germline, CDR1 is MNHEY and CDR2 SMNVEV (reference sequence). The CDR3 is made up of 15 amino acids. The V gene end was trimmed by 6 bases and the J gene end by 0 bases; junction bases not matched to a gene: 4. In DNA form, the CDR3 reads TGTGCCAGCAGGTACGGACAGGCAACTAATGAAAAACTGTTTTTT. Translation gives CASRYGQATNEKLFF.

The V call is TRBV7-3, the J call TRBJ2-3, with TRBD2 identical over 7 bases. Per germline, CDR1 SGHTA and CDR2 FQGTGA. The CDR3 consists of 15 residues. V lost 1 base to trimming and J lost 0 bases; unmatched junction nucleotides: 1. CDR3 protein: CASSLRRGSTDTQYF. For the CDR3, the DNA is TGTGCCAGCAGCTTAAGGCGGGGGAGCACAGATACGCAGTATTTT.

CDR3 DNA sequence: TGTGCCAGCAGCCAAGAACAGGGGGTGCCCTACGAGCAGTACTTC. Residues: CASSQEQGVPYEQYF. This chain uses TRBV4-2 with TRBJ2-7; 8 bases fit TRBD1. J lost 2 bases, V lost 0 bases, and 3 bases had no gene match. The germline V gene has CDR1 LGHNA and CDR2 YNFKEQ. The CDR3 loop spans 15 amino acids.